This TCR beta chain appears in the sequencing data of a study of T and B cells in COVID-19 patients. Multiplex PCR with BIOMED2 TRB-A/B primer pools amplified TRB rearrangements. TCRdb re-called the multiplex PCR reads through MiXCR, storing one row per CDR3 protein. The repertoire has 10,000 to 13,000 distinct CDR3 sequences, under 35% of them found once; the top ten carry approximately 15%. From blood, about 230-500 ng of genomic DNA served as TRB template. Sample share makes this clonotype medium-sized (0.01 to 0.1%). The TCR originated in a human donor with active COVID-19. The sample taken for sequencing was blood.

CDR3 amino acids: CASSSRTAIDHEQYF. CDR3 in DNA: TGTGCCAGCAGTTCCCGGACAGCGATCGACCACGAGCAGTACTTC. The chain combines TRBV6-2 or TRBV6-3 with TRBJ2-7, with D perhaps matching TRBD1 (6 bases). This CDR3 contains 15 residues. Germline V gene data show CDR1 as MNHEY and CDR2 as SVGEGT. V was pared by 4 bases and J by 5 bases, with 18 bases between.